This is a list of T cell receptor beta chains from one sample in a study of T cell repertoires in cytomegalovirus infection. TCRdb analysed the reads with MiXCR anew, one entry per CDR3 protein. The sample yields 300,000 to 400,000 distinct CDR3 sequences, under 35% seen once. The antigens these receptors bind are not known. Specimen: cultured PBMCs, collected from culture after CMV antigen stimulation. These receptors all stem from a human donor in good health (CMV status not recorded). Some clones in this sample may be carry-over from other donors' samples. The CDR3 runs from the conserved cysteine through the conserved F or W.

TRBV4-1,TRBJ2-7,CASSQGPYPRSYEQYF
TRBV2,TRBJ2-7,CASSVSAPNTYEQYF
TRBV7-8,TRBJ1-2,CASSLIQEGDYGYTF
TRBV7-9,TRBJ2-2,CASSFSSGGRGRGETGELFF
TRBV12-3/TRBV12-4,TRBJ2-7,CASSPGTGPSYEQYF
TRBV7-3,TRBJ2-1,CASSLTWSSGRTYNEQFF
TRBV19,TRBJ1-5,CASSARGRQPQHF
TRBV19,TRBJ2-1,CASSIPARGFYNEQFF
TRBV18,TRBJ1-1,CASSPPAGTKGTEAFF
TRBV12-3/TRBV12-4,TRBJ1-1,CASLRGGNTEAFF
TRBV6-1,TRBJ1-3,CASSATRIRNTIYF
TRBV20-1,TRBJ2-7,CSARDTRYEQYF
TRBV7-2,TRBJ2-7,CASSNTPASGSYEQYF
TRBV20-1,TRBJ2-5,CSGGVSPGEETQYF
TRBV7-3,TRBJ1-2,CASSSGGAERNYGYTF
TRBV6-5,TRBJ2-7,CASSTLSGSGEQYF
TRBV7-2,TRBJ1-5,CASSLAHRSQPQHF
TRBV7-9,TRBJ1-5,CASSLAGGTSNQPQHF
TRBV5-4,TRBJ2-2,CASSFKRETNTGELFF
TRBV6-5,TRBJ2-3,CASSYSMWDTQYF
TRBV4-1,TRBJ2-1,CASSQSGTFYNEQFF
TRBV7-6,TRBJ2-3,CASSPLWADTQYF
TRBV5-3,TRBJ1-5,CARSLISVGKTGGIQPQHF
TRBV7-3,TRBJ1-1,CASSLPGRSSTEAFF
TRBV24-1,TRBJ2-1,CATSDSSGFYNEQFF
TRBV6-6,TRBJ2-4,CASSYSRVVVWYF
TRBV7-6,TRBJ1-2,CASSLEEGAGYGYTF
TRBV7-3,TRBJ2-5,CASSLTGGPETQYF
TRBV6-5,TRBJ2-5,CASSYSSRQIQETQYF
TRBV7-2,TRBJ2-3,CASSLREPDTQYF
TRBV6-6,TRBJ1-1,CASNWVGSEAFF
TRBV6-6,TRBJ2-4,CASSFGTWRNIQYF
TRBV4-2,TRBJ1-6,CASSQEGPDNSPLHF
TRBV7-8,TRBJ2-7,CASSLSRGQGLEQYF
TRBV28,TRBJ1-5,CASSLTGLYSNQPQHF
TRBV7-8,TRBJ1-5,CASSPGGRQQPQHF
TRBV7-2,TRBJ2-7,CASSLDGVDYEQYF
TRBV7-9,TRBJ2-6,CASSPSFSGANVLTF
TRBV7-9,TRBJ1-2,CASSGGTLFYGYTF
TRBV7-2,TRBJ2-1,CASRGARLAGGPTSSYNEQFF
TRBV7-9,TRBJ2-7,CASSPFRTILYEQYF
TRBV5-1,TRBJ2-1,CASSFQRSGRVNEQFF
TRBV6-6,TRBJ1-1,CASSWGVGANTEAFF
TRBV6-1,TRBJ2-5,CASSRTGDGTQYF
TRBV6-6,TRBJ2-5,CASSYSALETQYF
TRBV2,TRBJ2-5,CASTAHGQETQYF
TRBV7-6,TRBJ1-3,CASSLDRGTRGNTIYF
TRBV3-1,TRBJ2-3,CASTRDREQYF
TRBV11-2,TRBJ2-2,CASREATNTGELFF
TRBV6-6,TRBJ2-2,CASRKDTGELFF
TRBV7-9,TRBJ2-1,CASSSDRYNEQFF
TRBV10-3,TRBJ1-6,CAISELGSSYNSPPHF
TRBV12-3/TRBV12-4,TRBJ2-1,CASSLAGPSNEQFF
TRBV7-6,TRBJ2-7,CASSWDPGGEQYF
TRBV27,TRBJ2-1,CASSLFLADYNEQFF
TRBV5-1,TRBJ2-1,CASSLGGPPYNEQFF
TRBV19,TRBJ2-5,CASSPDGRPQETQYF
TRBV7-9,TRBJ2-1,CASSPRPHLRFYNEQFF
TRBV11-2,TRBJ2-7,CASSEGGHEQYF